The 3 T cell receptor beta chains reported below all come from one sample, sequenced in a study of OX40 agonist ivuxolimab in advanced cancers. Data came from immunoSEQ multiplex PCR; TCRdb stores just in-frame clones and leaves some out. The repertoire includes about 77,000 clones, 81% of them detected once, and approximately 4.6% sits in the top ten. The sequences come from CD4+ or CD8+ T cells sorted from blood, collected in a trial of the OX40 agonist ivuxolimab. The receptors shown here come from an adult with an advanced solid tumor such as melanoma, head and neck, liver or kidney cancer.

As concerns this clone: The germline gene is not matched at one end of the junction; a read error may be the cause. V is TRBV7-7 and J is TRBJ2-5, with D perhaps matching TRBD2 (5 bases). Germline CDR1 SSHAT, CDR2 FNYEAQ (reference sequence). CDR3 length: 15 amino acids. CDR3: CASSLASSWQETQYF. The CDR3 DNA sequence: TGTGCTAGCAGCTTAGCGTCATCTTGGCAAGAGACCCAGTACTTC.

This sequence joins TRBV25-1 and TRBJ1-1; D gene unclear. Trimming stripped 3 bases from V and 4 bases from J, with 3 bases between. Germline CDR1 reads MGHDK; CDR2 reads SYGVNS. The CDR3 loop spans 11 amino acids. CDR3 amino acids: CASSDGTEAFF. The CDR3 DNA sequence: TGTGCCAGCAGTGATGGCACTGAAGCTTTCTTT.

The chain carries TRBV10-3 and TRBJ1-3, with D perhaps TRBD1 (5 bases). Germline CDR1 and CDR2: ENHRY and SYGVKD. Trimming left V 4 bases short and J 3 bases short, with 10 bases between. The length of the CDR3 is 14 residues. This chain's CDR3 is CAISGGLVGNTIYF. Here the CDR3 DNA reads TGTGCCATCAGTGGGGGGTTGGTTGGAAACACCATATATTTT.